The 30 T cell receptor beta chains reported below all come from one sample, sequenced in a study of T cells after yellow fever vaccination. TCRdb itself ran the 5' RACE reads through MiXCR, one entry per CDR3 protein. This sample has a few hundred thousand distinct CDR3 sequences, with 4.1% found just once. This specimen consisted of PBMCs, obtained 5 days after the yellow fever booster vaccination. The origin of the receptors is a man aged 18 to 29 who received the YFV17D yellow fever vaccine.

This clonotype was seen a handful of times. The J gene is TRBJ2-7, the V gene TRBV3-1; 7 bases are shared with TRBD1. Germline CDR1 reads LGHDT; CDR2 reads YNNKEL (reference sequence). V shed 3 bases and J 3 bases; nucleotides not matched to a gene: 2. This CDR3 is 13 amino acids long. CDR3 sequence reads: CASSQDRFYEQYF. The DNA for the CDR3 is TGTGCCAGCAGCCAGGACAGGTTCTACGAGCAGTACTTC.

The chain has TRBV12-3 or TRBV12-4 and TRBJ1-2; D possibly corresponds to TRBD1 (5 bases). There are 12 residues in the CDR3. V gave up 4 bases and J gave up 12 bases, with 15 bases separating them. CDR3 nucleotide sequence: TGTGCCAGCAGTTCGGGGGACGGTGGGGACACCTTC. Translation gives CASSSGDGGDTF.

This chain uses TRBV20-1 with TRBJ1-1, with a tentative D call TRBD1 (6 bases). Germline values: CDR1 DFQATT, CDR2 SNEGSKA (reference sequence). V was trimmed by 1 base and J by 0 bases, leaving 21 bases between them. The CDR3 runs 18 residues. CDR3 in DNA: TGCAGTGCTAGAGTCGCCGCTGGAGACAGGACCATGAACACTGAAGCTTTCTTT. This sequence encodes CSARVAAGDRTMNTEAFF.

This clonotype was detected a few times. This chain links TRBV29-1 with TRBJ2-1; 12 nucleotides align to TRBD1. This CDR3 spans 15 amino acids. Germline V gene data show CDR1 as SQVTM and CDR2 as ANQGSEA. V gave up 7 bases and J gave up 8 bases; unmatched junction bases: 12. CDR3 DNA: TGCAGCGCCCAGGCCGGGACAGGGGGCGGCGATGAGCAGTTCTTC. It encodes CSAQAGTGGGDEQFF.

The gene calls are TRBV10-1 and TRBJ2-1, with unresolved D. The germline CDR1 and CDR2 sequences are WNHNN and SYGVQD (reference sequence). V was trimmed by 5 bases and J by 4 bases, leaving 6 bases between them. The CDR3 loop spans 12 amino acids. CDR3 sequence reads: CASSTGYNEQFF. CDR3 bases: TGCGCCAGCAGTACTGGTTACAATGAGCAGTTCTTC.

Many counts were recorded for this clonotype. V gene TRBV20-1 combines with J gene TRBJ1-5; tentative D call: TRBD1 (6 bases). The V end lost 3 bases, the J end lost 7 bases, and 13 bases lay between the germline ends. The CDR3 has 13 amino acids. Germline-derived CDR1 and CDR2 are DFQATT and SNEGSKA (reference sequence). As DNA, the CDR3 is TGCAGTGCTAGTACAGGGTTTTGGCAGCCCCAGCATTTT. Translation: CSASTGFWQPQHF.

This chain joins TRBV5-4 and TRBJ2-1; TRBD1 matches 10 bases. V shed 0 bases and J 3 bases; nucleotides not matched to a gene: 6. The germline gives CDR1 SGHNT, CDR2 YYREEE (reference sequence). The CDR3 extends over 17 amino acids. The CDR3 DNA follows: TGTGCCAGCAGCTTGGGGGGGGACAGGGGTTACTACAATGAGCAGTTCTTC. This gives the protein CASSLGGDRGYYNEQFF.

This clonotype was seen at least ten times. The CDR3 DNA sequence: TGTGCCAGCAGTTACACGCCTAACGGGGCAACTAATGAAAAACTGTTTTTT. Translated, it gives CASSYTPNGATNEKLFF. This chain uses TRBV6-5 with TRBJ1-4; D unresolved. CDR3 length: 17 residues. Germline CDR1 reads MNHEY; CDR2 reads SVGAGI. V lost 2 bases to trimming and J lost 0 bases, with 13 bases between them.

This clonotype was counted at least ten times. The rearrangement links TRBV6-5 to TRBJ2-1; D is unclear. Germline V CDR1 and CDR2: MNHEY, SVGAGI. The germline V and J ends were trimmed by 0 bases and 0 bases, with 9 bases remaining between them. The CDR3 length is 16 residues. Here the CDR3 reads CASSYSRTGSYNEQFF. The CDR3 nucleotides read TGTGCCAGCAGTTACTCTCGGACGGGCTCCTACAATGAGCAGTTCTTC.

This clonotype was found many times. The rearrangement joins TRBV7-9 to TRBJ2-1; TRBD1 matches at 9 bases. CDR1 and CDR2 from the germline V gene are SEHNR and FQNEAQ (reference sequence). V was pared by 5 bases and J by 7 bases, with 15 bases of the junction left unmatched. The CDR3 covers 17 residues. The CDR3 loop is CASSPTAGTGTENEQFF. The CDR3 DNA reads as TGTGCCAGCAGCCCCACAGCCGGGACAGGGACCGAGAATGAGCAGTTCTTC.

This chain connects TRBV20-1 to TRBJ2-3; unclear D gene. Between the trimmed V and J ends, which lost 5 bases and 6 bases, there was a span of 15 bases. This CDR3 comprises 13 residues. Germline V gene sequence: CDR1 DFQATT, CDR2 SNEGSKA (reference sequence). The CDR3 spells CSAADPAGDTQYF. In DNA form, the CDR3 reads TGCAGTGCTGCGGACCCGGCCGGGGATACGCAGTATTTT.

This clonotype showed up just a few times. In nucleotides, the CDR3 is TGTGCCAGCAGTTACAGGGAAAATTCACCCCTCCACTTT. Amino acids: CASSYRENSPLHF. The chain combines TRBV6-5 with TRBJ1-6; no clear D gene. Per the germline V gene, CDR1 is MNHEY and CDR2 is SVGAGI. The CDR3 runs to 13 residues. Between the trimmed V and J ends, which lost 2 bases and 7 bases, there was a span of 6 bases.

This chain joins TRBV18 and TRBJ1-1; D is possibly TRBD1 (6 bases). Germline V CDR1 and CDR2: KGHSH, LQKENI. V lost 0 bases to trimming and J lost 4 bases, with 12 bases between them. This CDR3 has 15 residues. CDR3 nucleotides: TGTGCCAGCTCACCACCAGGGGGGCTTGGCACTGAAGCTTTCTTT. Protein: CASSPPGGLGTEAFF.

This rearrangement joins TRBV20-1 to TRBJ1-1, with D possibly matching TRBD1 (5 bases). The CDR3 is 13 amino acids. CDR1 is DFQATT, CDR2 SNEGSKA, per germline (reference sequence). V dropped 6 bases and J dropped 5 bases, with 16 bases sitting between them. As DNA, the CDR3 is TGCAGTGCCCCCCCTCGGGGGGAAACTGAAGCTTTCTTT. It specifies CSAPPRGETEAFF.

This clonotype was found a few times. The chain links TRBV6-2 or TRBV6-3 to TRBJ1-1, with unresolved D. V was cut by 11 bases and J by 10 bases, with 17 bases left in between. Germline CDR1 MNHEY, CDR2 SVGEGT. This CDR3 is 11 amino acids long. The DNA for the CDR3 is TGTGCCTCCAAGGCCCCCGCCGGAGCTTTCTTT. Residues: CASKAPAGAFF.

This clonotype was counted at least ten times. The chain recombines TRBV18 with TRBJ1-2, with TRBD1 matching 7 bases. The CDR3 has 11 residues. Germline V gene sequence: CDR1 KGHSH, CDR2 LQKENI. The trim removed 6 bases at V and 10 bases at J, leaving 5 bases unmatched. The CDR3 spells CASSRQGDYTF. The CDR3 DNA follows: TGTGCCAGCTCGCGACAGGGCGACTACACCTTC. Filled out from reference TRBV18 and TRBJ1-2, the complete variable domain reads NAGVMQNPRHLVRRRGQEARLRCSPMKGHSHVYWYRQLPEEGLKFMVYLQKENIIDESGMPKERFSAEFPKEGPSILRIQQVVRGDSAAYFCASSRQGDYTFGSGTRLTVV.

This clonotype was detected many times. The chain couples TRBV15 to TRBJ2-3, with 7 bases matching TRBD2. There are 13 residues in the CDR3. Germline V CDR1 and CDR2: LNHNV, YYDKDF (reference sequence). V trimming: 5 bases; J trimming: 6 bases; junction bases outside the gene matches: 5. In nucleotides, the CDR3 is TGTGCCACCAGCTGGGGGGGAGGGGATACGCAGTATTTT. This gives the protein CATSWGGGDTQYF.

This clonotype showed up just a few times. This chain joins TRBV20-1 and TRBJ2-7; D ambiguous. The CDR3 runs to 12 residues. From germline, CDR1 is DFQATT and CDR2 SNEGSKA (reference sequence). Trimming removed 4 bases from V and 3 bases from J, with 10 bases in between. Here the CDR3 reads CSAKTPSYEQYF. Here the CDR3 DNA reads TGCAGTGCTAAGACCCCTAGCTACGAGCAGTACTTC.

There are many counts of this clonotype. The chain employs TRBV6-2 or TRBV6-3 and TRBJ2-5, with D uncertain. This CDR3 spans 12 amino acids. Deletions cut 4 bases from V and 3 bases from J, with 6 bases between. CDR1 and CDR2 (germline): MNHEY, SVGEGT. CDR3 region: CASSSAEETQYF. CDR3 in DNA: TGTGCCAGCAGTTCAGCAGAAGAGACCCAGTACTTC.

This sequence joins TRBV5-4 and TRBJ2-1; TRBD1 aligns across 8 bases. This CDR3 contains 14 residues. CDR1 SGHNT and CDR2 YYREEE come from the germline V gene (reference sequence). Trimming removed 6 bases from V and 8 bases from J; junction bases left unmatched: 10. In nucleotides, the CDR3 is TGTGCCAGCACCCCAGGGACAGGAGGGGATGAGCAGTTCTTC. This encodes CASTPGTGGDEQFF.

This clonotype showed up many times. The chain links TRBV5-7 to TRBJ1-5; D may be TRBD1 (5 bases). TRBV5-7 is identified as an open reading frame with a role that is uncertain. The CDR3 has 16 residues. V dropped 4 bases and J dropped 4 bases, with 18 bases sitting between them. The CDR3 DNA reads as TGTGCCAGCAGCCCCGGGACGTCCTCTCGGAATCAGCCCCAGCATTTT. Protein: CASSPGTSSRNQPQHF.

This clonotype turned up a few times. The gene calls are TRBV6-2 or TRBV6-3 and TRBJ2-2, with D unclear. The ends were cut back, 9 bases at V and 0 bases at J, with 11 bases in the middle. CDR3 length: 14 amino acids. Germline CDR1 and CDR2: MNHEY and SVGEGT. The CDR3 region is CASTLVPNTGELFF. The CDR3 DNA reads as TGTGCCAGTACCCTCGTACCGAACACCGGGGAGCTGTTTTTT.

Only a few counts were recorded for this clonotype. V and J are TRBV11-2 and TRBJ2-1, with TRBD2 matching 10 bases. CDR1 and CDR2 (germline): SGHAT, FQNNGV. The V segment lost 7 bases and the J segment 11 bases; nucleotides outside the gene matches: 14. The CDR3 is 15 residues long. The CDR3 nucleotides are TGTGCCAGCAACCGCGCGGTAGCGGGGGGTGGCAAGCAGTTCTTC. As protein: CASNRAVAGGGKQFF.

V and J are TRBV28 and TRBJ2-1; tentatively, D is TRBD1 (6 bases). This CDR3 has 14 amino acids. CDR1 is MDHEN, CDR2 SYDVKM, per germline. Trimming shortened V by 0 bases and J by 8 bases, and 11 bases separated the two germline ends. The CDR3 DNA reads TGTGCCAGCAGTTTATGGGCCAGGGGAGATGAGCAGTTCTTC. This translates into CASSLWARGDEQFF.

This clonotype showed up many times. The chain has TRBV7-9 and TRBJ1-6; the D gene is possibly TRBD1 (6 bases). CDR1 and CDR2 from the germline V gene are SEHNR and FQNEAQ (reference sequence). The CDR3 covers 14 residues. The V end was cut by 3 bases, the J end by 3 bases, with 6 bases between. Written as DNA, the CDR3 is TGTGCCAGCAGCTTGGGACACTATAATTCACCCCTCCACTTT. It is translated as CASSLGHYNSPLHF.

This clonotype showed up many times. This chain connects TRBV3-1 to TRBJ2-1; tentatively, D is TRBD2 (6 bases). V shed 1 base and J shed 8 bases, with 12 bases lying between them. Germline CDR1 and CDR2: LGHDT and YNNKEL (reference sequence). The CDR3 has 14 amino acids. The CDR3 bases are TGTGCCAGCAGCCAAGTTATTAGCGGCGATGAGCAGTTCTTC. It is translated as CASSQVISGDEQFF.

V usage is TRBV28 and J usage is TRBJ2-7; no clear D gene. V lost 4 bases and J lost 3, with 16 bases in between. The CDR3 runs 15 residues. Germline V lookup: CDR1 MDHEN, CDR2 SYDVKM. CDR3: CASSSAVPWIYEQYV. DNA of the CDR3: TGTGCCAGCAGTTCGGCCGTTCCCTGGATCTACGAGCAGTACGTC.

The chain is built from TRBV7-8 and TRBJ2-5, with no clear D. V lost 5 bases to trimming and J lost 0 bases, with 10 bases between them. The CDR3 sequence is 14 residues long. In germline, CDR1 is SGHVS, CDR2 FQNEAQ. CDR3 region: CASSPRLHQETQYF. CDR3 nucleotides: TGTGCCAGCAGCCCTCGTCTGCACCAAGAGACCCAGTACTTC.

This clonotype showed up just a few times. The CDR3 DNA sequence: TGTGCCAGCAGCTTAACCACATCTGAAAAACTGTTTTTT. This encodes CASSLTTSEKLFF. This chain links TRBV11-2 with TRBJ1-4, with no clear D. The V end lost 2 bases, the J end lost 7 bases, and 8 bases lay between the germline ends. The CDR3 extends over 13 amino acids. The germline V gene has CDR1 SGHAT and CDR2 FQNNGV. The entire variable domain, with the rest obtained from reference TRBV11-2 and TRBJ1-4, is as follows: EAGVAQSPRYKIIEKRQSVAFWCNPISGHATLYWYQQILGQGPKLLIQFQNNGVVDDSQLPKDRFSAERLKGVDSTLKIQPAKLEDSAVYLCASSLTTSEKLFFGSGTQLSVL.

In this sample, this clonotype turned up a few times. The rearrangement uses TRBV27 and TRBJ1-3, with D tentatively TRBD1 (6 bases). CDR3 length equals 14 residues. Germline V gene data show CDR1 as MNHEY and CDR2 as SMNVEV (reference sequence). V dropped 7 bases and J dropped 1 base, with 11 bases sitting between them. The CDR3 DNA reads as TGTGCCAGCAAAGGGGGGTTTTCTGGAAACACCATATATTTT. This sequence encodes CASKGGFSGNTIYF.